This T cell receptor (beta chain) originates from a study of glioma-infiltrating T cells. Across the whole study: Dexamethasone exposure before glioma surgery was limited to six or fewer days. General study findings and limits: Very few CDR3 sequences were shared between tissue and blood.

A word on this clonotype: Its antigen remains unknown.

V dropped 0 bases and J dropped 6; count of bases not matched to a gene: 1. Germline-derived CDR1 and CDR2 are SGHTA and FQGNSA. The CDR3 runs 15 residues. The iRepertoire nested amplicon-rescue multiplex PCR amplified TCR alpha and beta CDR3s from RNA. From the multiplex PCR reads, TCRdb called clonotypes with MiXCR, one entry per CDR3 protein. Of approximately 400,000 distinct CDR3 sequences in the sample, around 38% were seen once. The source is a human donor with low-grade glioma or glioblastoma, undergoing nonglioma brain surgery, or in good health (not recorded which). The chain couples TRBV7-2 to TRBJ2-1; 11 nucleotides line up with TRBD2. Sample: glioma tissue, nonneoplastic brain tissue, or PBMCs (not recorded which). In DNA, the CDR3 is TGTGCCAGCAGCTTAGCACTAGCGGGAGCCAATGAGCAGTTCTTC. This sequence encodes CASSLALAGANEQFF.